The rows below give T cell receptor beta chains drawn from one sample of a study of identical twins. TCRdb reprocessed the 5' RACE reads via MiXCR and lists one record per CDR3 protein. The repertoire holds fewer than 800,000 distinct CDR3 sequences, with about 7.6% as singletons. The data were also submitted as part of a second study, on yellow fever vaccine responses in identical twins.

Specimen: PBMCs. The receptors here all came from a woman aged 18-35 years in good health. The CDR3 runs from the conserved cysteine through the conserved F or W.

v_gene	j_gene	CDR3aa
TRBV7-8	TRBJ2-3	CASSLGTVDTDTQYF
TRBV11-2	TRBJ1-4	CASSLGAQGAEKLFF
TRBV6-5	TRBJ2-3	CASSYSTGGSTDTQYF
TRBV6-5	TRBJ1-1	CASSYSGQDEAFF
TRBV4-1	TRBJ1-5	CASSPLGEGEVGNQPQHF
TRBV12-3/TRBV12-4	TRBJ2-2	CASSLDRASGELFF
TRBV28	TRBJ2-3	CASSRRGASTDTQYF
TRBV4-1	TRBJ2-7	CASSQEIAGGREQYF
TRBV15	TRBJ2-5	CATSTIDVLETQYF
TRBV27	TRBJ1-2	CASSPARTGGYGYTF
TRBV28	TRBJ2-5	CAAAGQPQETQYF
TRBV27	TRBJ2-1	CASSLRWDSNNEQFF
TRBV25-1	TRBJ2-5	CAIQGGAGGETQYF
TRBV7-9	TRBJ2-5	CASSITRYQETQYF
TRBV24-1	TRBJ2-3	CATSDPGQGIGTDTQYF
TRBV12-3/TRBV12-4	TRBJ1-1	CASSRGGRTEAFF
TRBV6-2/TRBV6-3	TRBJ2-3	CASSYREPGLAGGPSDTQYF
TRBV12-3/TRBV12-4	TRBJ2-1	CAFCLRDSEVVKYNEQFF
TRBV7-9	TRBJ2-1	CASSSGWTGYNEQFF
TRBV25-1	TRBJ2-5	CASLDRGKRETQYF
TRBV7-9	TRBJ2-2	CAAGGENTGELFF
TRBV7-9	TRBJ1-4	CASSHRGDRDSTGKLFF
TRBV20-1	TRBJ2-3	CSARDSGGLAGPPDTQYF
TRBV12-3/TRBV12-4	TRBJ2-1	CASSPPPREQFF
TRBV3-1	TRBJ2-1	CASSQVGTLNNEQFF
TRBV5-4	TRBJ1-2	CASSLPGQEYLGYTF
TRBV4-1	TRBJ1-1	CASSQVGQGGEAFF
TRBV6-4	TRBJ2-1	CASRDRGGYGGRVIFPLWHNEQFF
TRBV25-1	TRBJ2-7	CASSELGSGRTSSYEQYF
TRBV12-3/TRBV12-4	TRBJ2-5	CASSLGVLAGTETQYF